This is a list of T cell receptor beta chains from one sample in a study of blood T cell repertoires in COVID-19. TCRdb keeps only in-frame clones here, not all; method: immunoSEQ multiplex PCR. The data show around 75,000 clones, roughly 86% seen once. Sequenced input: peripheral blood. Every receptor here comes from a man between 65 and 79 years old with active COVID-19. Both conserved end residues are part of each CDR3. The D gene is left open where the match is weak. Size values are once, few and many counts, or a class for expanded clones, and some rows have none.

d_gene: -; abundance: -; v_gene: TRBV19; j_gene: TRBJ1-2; CDR3nt: TGTGCCAGTAGCCCAACCGGGGTAGTAGGTCGGCATGGCTACACCTTC; CDR3aa: CASSPTGVVGRHGYTF
d_gene: -; abundance: -; v_gene: TRBV19; j_gene: TRBJ2-2; CDR3nt: TGTGCCAGTAGGGTGTTGGCAACCGGGGAGCTGTTTTTT; CDR3aa: CASRVLATGELFF
d_gene: -; abundance: -; v_gene: TRBV6-6; j_gene: TRBJ1-1; CDR3nt: TGTGCCAGCGAGGGCGGGGTCGGGGGGAACACTGAAGCTTTCTTT; CDR3aa: CASEGGVGGNTEAFF
d_gene: TRBD1; abundance: -; v_gene: TRBV30; j_gene: TRBJ2-2; CDR3nt: TGTGCCGGAAGGGACAGAGCGAACACCGGGGAGCTGTTTTTT; CDR3aa: CAGRDRANTGELFF
d_gene: -; abundance: -; v_gene: TRBV6-2/TRBV6-3; j_gene: TRBJ1-4; CDR3nt: TGTGCCAGCAGTTACCCGGCTGCCGGGAGCGCTAATGAAAAACTGTTTTTT; CDR3aa: CASSYPAAGSANEKLFF
d_gene: -; abundance: -; v_gene: TRBV7-3; j_gene: TRBJ2-1; CDR3nt: TGTGCCAGCAGCCGAGGGGGGGCGAACAATGAGCAGTTCTTC; CDR3aa: CASSRGGANNEQFF
d_gene: -; abundance: once; v_gene: TRBV27; j_gene: TRBJ1-3; CDR3nt: TGTGCCAGCAGTTTCCGCGGGTCGGGAAACACCATATATTTT; CDR3aa: CASSFRGSGNTIYF
d_gene: -; abundance: -; v_gene: TRBV9; j_gene: TRBJ2-7; CDR3nt: TGTGCCAGCAGCGTAGCCGGAATACAGGGCCCCCAGGACGAGCAGTACTTC; CDR3aa: CASSVAGIQGPQDEQYF
d_gene: -; abundance: -; v_gene: TRBV5-1; j_gene: TRBJ1-3; CDR3nt: TGCGCCAGCAGCCCGGGACATCTCTTGGGAAACACCATATATTTT; CDR3aa: CASSPGHLLGNTIYF
d_gene: TRBD2; abundance: -; v_gene: TRBV5-1; j_gene: TRBJ2-3; CDR3nt: TGCGCCAGCAGCTGGGCGGGAGTGGCCACAGATACGCAGTATTTT; CDR3aa: CASSWAGVATDTQYF
d_gene: TRBD2; abundance: few; v_gene: TRBV9; j_gene: TRBJ2-1; CDR3nt: TGTGCCAGCAGCCCACTAGCGGGGCACCCATCCTACAATGAGCAGTTCTTC; CDR3aa: CASSPLAGHPSYNEQFF
d_gene: -; abundance: -; v_gene: TRBV28; j_gene: TRBJ2-7; CDR3nt: TGTGCCAGCAGTTTATCACACTACGAGCAGTACTTC; CDR3aa: CASSLSHYEQYF
d_gene: TRBD2; abundance: once; v_gene: TRBV6-2/TRBV6-3; j_gene: TRBJ2-2; CDR3nt: TGTGCCAGCAGTTCGGGGGGACTACCCAACACCGGGGAGCTGTTTTTT; CDR3aa: CASSSGGLPNTGELFF
d_gene: -; abundance: -; v_gene: TRBV7-2; j_gene: TRBJ1-6; CDR3nt: TGTGCCAGCAGCCCCCGCGGGCAGTTAGGTTCACCCCTCCACTTT; CDR3aa: CASSPRGQLGSPLHF
d_gene: -; abundance: -; v_gene: TRBV4-3; j_gene: TRBJ2-1; CDR3nt: TGCGCCAGCAGCCAAGACTGGAGTAGCGAGTACAATGAGCAGTTCTTC; CDR3aa: CASSQDWSSEYNEQFF
d_gene: -; abundance: -; v_gene: TRBV6-2/TRBV6-3; j_gene: TRBJ1-1; CDR3nt: TGTGCCAGCAGTTACGCCCCAGGGTGGGCTGAAGCTTTCTTT; CDR3aa: CASSYAPGWAEAFF
d_gene: TRBD2; abundance: -; v_gene: TRBV6-1; j_gene: TRBJ2-6; CDR3nt: TGTGCCAGCAGTGAAGTCCTAGCGGGGGCTGGGGCCAACGTCCTGACTTTC; CDR3aa: CASSEVLAGAGANVLTF
d_gene: -; abundance: once; v_gene: TRBV12-5; j_gene: TRBJ2-3; CDR3nt: TGTGCTAGTGGAAACGGGGGGACAAGCACAGATACGCAGTATTTT; CDR3aa: CASGNGGTSTDTQYF
d_gene: TRBD1; abundance: -; v_gene: TRBV7-2; j_gene: TRBJ1-4; CDR3nt: TGTGCCAGCAGCTTAGAGGGGGCGGGCGAAAAACTGTTTTTT; CDR3aa: CASSLEGAGEKLFF
d_gene: TRBD1; abundance: -; v_gene: TRBV4-1; j_gene: TRBJ1-1; CDR3nt: TGCGCCAGCAGCCAAGGGACAGGGGGGAACACTGAAGCTTTCTTT; CDR3aa: CASSQGTGGNTEAFF
d_gene: -; abundance: -; v_gene: TRBV27; j_gene: TRBJ2-3; CDR3nt: TGTGCCAGCAGCCCGGGGTTAAGCACAGATACGCAGTATTTT; CDR3aa: CASSPGLSTDTQYF
d_gene: -; abundance: -; v_gene: TRBV20-1; j_gene: TRBJ2-1; CDR3nt: TGCAGTGCTAGTCAGCCAGCAGGCCCCCCTCGCGAGCAGTTCTTC; CDR3aa: CSASQPAGPPREQFF
d_gene: -; abundance: -; v_gene: TRBV12-3/TRBV12-4; j_gene: TRBJ1-5; CDR3nt: TGTGCCAGCAGTTCGGGGGGCGCGGGGCCCCAGCATTTT; CDR3aa: CASSSGGAGPQHF
d_gene: TRBD2; abundance: -; v_gene: TRBV11-2; j_gene: TRBJ2-3; CDR3nt: TGTGCCAGCAGCTCAGGACTAGCGGGAGGTGGTACGCAGTATTTT; CDR3aa: CASSSGLAGGGTQYF
d_gene: -; abundance: -; v_gene: TRBV19; j_gene: TRBJ1-4; CDR3nt: TGTGCCAGTAGTCCGGGGGTGAATGAAAAACTGTTTTTT; CDR3aa: CASSPGVNEKLFF
d_gene: TRBD1; abundance: -; v_gene: TRBV15; j_gene: TRBJ2-6; CDR3nt: TGTGCCACCAGCAGATCCGGGACAGGCGCACACCGTTCTGGGGCCAACGTCCTGACTTTC; CDR3aa: CATSRSGTGAHRSGANVLTF
d_gene: -; abundance: few; v_gene: TRBV14; j_gene: TRBJ2-3; CDR3nt: TGTGCCAGCAGCCAATCCGTGGGCCTGGGGCAGTATTTT; CDR3aa: CASSQSVGLGQYF
d_gene: -; abundance: -; v_gene: TRBV27; j_gene: TRBJ2-1; CDR3nt: TGTGCCAGCACCCTCCGGGGCTACAATGAGCAGTTCTTC; CDR3aa: CASTLRGYNEQFF
d_gene: -; abundance: -; v_gene: TRBV11-3; j_gene: TRBJ2-3; CDR3nt: TGTGCCAGCCTGGGCAGGCGCACAGATACGCAGTATTTT; CDR3aa: CASLGRRTDTQYF
d_gene: -; abundance: -; v_gene: TRBV6-4; j_gene: TRBJ1-3; CDR3nt: TGTGCCAGCAGTGACCCGAGGTTATCTGGAAACACCATATATTTT; CDR3aa: CASSDPRLSGNTIYF
d_gene: TRBD1; abundance: once; v_gene: TRBV7-2; j_gene: TRBJ2-5; CDR3nt: TGTGCCAGCAGCCCCCGGACAGGGGCCGCGACCCAGTACTTC; CDR3aa: CASSPRTGAATQYF